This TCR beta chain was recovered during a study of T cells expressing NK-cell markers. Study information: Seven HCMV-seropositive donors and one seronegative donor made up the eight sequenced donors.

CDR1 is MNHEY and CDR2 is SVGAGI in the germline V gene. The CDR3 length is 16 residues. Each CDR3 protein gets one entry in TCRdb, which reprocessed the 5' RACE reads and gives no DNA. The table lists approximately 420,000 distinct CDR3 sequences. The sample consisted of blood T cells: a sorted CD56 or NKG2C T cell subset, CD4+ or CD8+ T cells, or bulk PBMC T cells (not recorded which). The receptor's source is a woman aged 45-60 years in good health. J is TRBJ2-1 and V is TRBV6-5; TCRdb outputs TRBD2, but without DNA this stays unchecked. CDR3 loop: CASTLKGGRAGGEQFF.